The next 23 T cell receptor beta chains were all read from a single sample in a study of memory CD4+ T cells and cytomegalovirus serostatus. Single viable CD3+CD4+CD8-CD45RO+ cells were sorted as the memory CD4+ T cells. Data came from immunoSEQ multiplex PCR; TCRdb stores just in-frame clones and leaves some out. The table shows 70,000 to 90,000 clones, with around four fifths occurring only once. Material for sequencing was memory CD4+ T cells from blood. These receptors were collected from an adult in good health and CMV-seropositive.

This clone appeared a single time. V is TRBV28 and J is TRBJ1-2; D is perhaps TRBD1 (6 bases). Trimming stripped 6 bases from V and 3 bases from J, with 11 bases between. The CDR3 has 13 amino acids. Germline-derived CDR1 and CDR2 are MDHEN and SYDVKM. CDR3 amino acids: CASRLTGHYGYTF. Written as DNA, the CDR3 is TGTGCCAGCAGATTAACAGGGCACTATGGCTACACCTTC.

This clone is classed as medium-sized. This chain connects TRBV2 to TRBJ1-2, with unresolved D. V was shortened by 7 bases and J by 4 bases, with 10 bases between the two germline ends. CDR1 and CDR2 (germline): SNHLY, FYNNEI. This CDR3 comprises 12 residues. CDR3 DNA: TGTGCCAGCACTAACGTCGGCTATGGCTACACCTTC. Translated: CASTNVGYGYTF.

V and J are TRBV27 and TRBJ2-3, with 8 bases lining up with TRBD2. V lost 4 bases to trimming and J lost 2 bases; unmatched junction nucleotides: 14. The CDR3 consists of 18 residues. From germline, CDR1 is MNHEY and CDR2 SMNVEV (reference sequence). DNA of the CDR3: TGTGCCAGCAGTTCCTCATGGGGGCTAGCGGGCCTCACAGATACGCAGTATTTT. Protein sequence: CASSSSWGLAGLTDTQYF.

The chain employs TRBV11-1 and TRBJ2-2; D might be TRBD1 (8 bases). V was pared by 1 base and J by 6 bases, with 12 bases between. The CDR3 covers 15 residues. From germline, CDR1 is SGHAT and CDR2 FQDESV (reference sequence). The CDR3 DNA reads as TGTGCCAGCAGCTTAGACAGGGGGGGAGCCGGGGAGCTGTTTTTT. This codes for CASSLDRGGAGELFF.

The chain couples TRBV5-1 to TRBJ2-5, with D unclear. CDR3 length: 11 amino acids. Germline CDR1 and CDR2: SGHRS and YFSETQ. V was shortened by 2 bases and J by 7 bases, with 6 bases between the two germline ends. Written as DNA, the CDR3 is TGCGCCAGCAGCTTCCTGGGGACCCAGTACTTC. Its translation is CASSFLGTQYF.

J is TRBJ2-5 and V is TRBV5-1; 7 bases agree with TRBD2. The CDR3 is made up of 14 amino acids. Germline loops: CDR1 SGHRS, CDR2 YFSETQ. Trimming removed 0 bases from V and 6 bases from J; junction bases left unmatched: 5. The DNA for the CDR3 is TGCGCCAGCAGCTTGGGGCTAGCGGTCCAGACCCAGTACTTC. This codes for CASSLGLAVQTQYF.

The V gene is TRBV29-1, the J gene TRBJ2-1; TRBD2 aligns across 8 bases. The V segment lost 3 bases and the J segment 9 bases; nucleotides outside the gene matches: 10. CDR3 length: 14 residues. Germline V lookup: CDR1 SQVTM, CDR2 ANQGSEA. The CDR3 coding sequence is TGCAGCGTTGATGTTAGCGGGGTTTCTGGTGAGCAGTTCTTC. Its protein is CSVDVSGVSGEQFF.

Points on this clone: A read error may account for a junction end that differs from germline. V is TRBV4-1 and J is TRBJ1-3; perhaps TRBD1 as D (5 bases). CDR1 MGHRA and CDR2 YSYEKL come from the germline V gene. The CDR3 has 21 amino acids. CDR3 in DNA: TGCGCCAGCAGCCAAGACGCTTACGCGGTTATAGGGACTTACTCTCGAAACACCATATATTTT. Amino acids: CASSQDAYAVIGTYSRNTIYF.

The chain joins TRBV5-5 to TRBJ1-2, with a tentative D call TRBD1 (6 bases). CDR1 and CDR2 (germline): SGHKS, YYEKEE (reference sequence). CDR3 length equals 15 residues. Trimming stripped 2 bases from V and 4 bases from J, with 15 bases between. CDR3 DNA: TGTGCCAGCAGCTTTACCGTACAGGGCGCCTATGGCTACACCTTC. This encodes CASSFTVQGAYGYTF.

The rearrangement joins TRBV6-6 to TRBJ1-1; D is uncertain. The CDR3 length is 11 residues. Germline V gene sequence: CDR1 MNHNY, CDR2 SVGAGI (reference sequence). V shed 5 bases and J shed 6 bases, with 7 bases lying between them. CDR3 coding DNA: TGTGCCAGCAGTCCCGGTGCTGAAGCTTTCTTT. This gives the protein CASSPGAEAFF.

V gene TRBV7-2 combines with J gene TRBJ1-5; possibly TRBD1 for D (6 bases). Trimming took off 5 bases at V and 5 bases at J, with 19 bases between the two ends. The CDR3 spans 16 residues. Germline V gene lookup returns CDR1 SGHTA and CDR2 FQGNSA. Written as DNA, the CDR3 is TGTGCCAGCAGCCCCCTGGGAGGGGGTCCGTATCAGCCCCAGCATTTT. Protein product: CASSPLGGGPYQPQHF.

The chain links TRBV27 to TRBJ1-6; maybe TRBD1 (6 bases). This CDR3 is built from 16 residues. Germline CDR1 and CDR2: MNHEY and SMNVEV (reference sequence). V shed 8 bases and J shed 6 bases, with 20 bases lying between them. CDR3 sequence reads: CASRTFFQDSNSPLHF. The CDR3 nucleotides are TGTGCCAGCCGAACATTCTTCCAGGACAGTAATTCACCCCTCCACTTT.

This clone was found once. The genes are TRBV7-2 and TRBJ2-5, with a possible D match to TRBD2 (6 bases). Trimming removed 1 base at V and 2 bases at J, with 8 bases between. Germline V gene sequence: CDR1 SGHTA, CDR2 FQGNSA. This CDR3 has 14 residues. CDR3 bases: TGTGCCAGCAGCTTAGGGGGGGTACAAGAGACCCAGTACTTC. Residues: CASSLGGVQETQYF.

The gene calls are TRBV19 and TRBJ1-1; D uncertain. Germline assignment: CDR1 LNHDA and CDR2 SQIVND (reference sequence). CDR3 length: 15 amino acids. V lost 2 bases and J 2 bases, leaving 12 bases between the germline ends. The CDR3 DNA follows: TGTGCCAGTAGTATATCCCGGCTACCAAACACTGAAGCTTTCTTT. It yields the protein CASSISRLPNTEAFF.

As DNA, the CDR3 is TGTGCCAGCGCGATGGGGGGCCAAGAGACCCAGTACTTC. Translation: CASAMGGQETQYF. The rearrangement links TRBV9 to TRBJ2-5; tentative D call: TRBD2 (6 bases). V shed 7 bases and J shed 1 base, with 11 bases lying between them. The CDR3 is 13 amino acids. The germline CDR1 and CDR2 sequences are SGDLS and YYNGEE.

This chain joins TRBV2 and TRBJ1-5, with 8 positions matching TRBD1. The CDR3 is 14 amino acids. In germline, CDR1 is SNHLY, CDR2 FYNNEI. Trimming at V came to 5 bases and at J to 7 bases, leaving 7 bases not matched to a gene. As DNA, the CDR3 is TGTGCCAGCAGTACAGACAGGGGACGGCAGCCCCAGCATTTT. Protein product: CASSTDRGRQPQHF.

This chain uses TRBV11-2 with TRBJ2-5; no reliable D call. Trimming left V 2 bases short and J 5 bases short, with 15 bases between. CDR3 length: 15 amino acids. Germline CDR1 and CDR2: SGHAT and FQNNGV. CDR3 nucleotides: TGTGCCAGCAGCTTACCCATGGGTGGCCGGGAGACCCAGTACTTC. Translation gives CASSLPMGGRETQYF. The full variable domain, completed using reference TRBV11-2 and TRBJ2-5, is EAGVAQSPRYKIIEKRQSVAFWCNPISGHATLYWYQQILGQGPKLLIQFQNNGVVDDSQLPKDRFSAERLKGVDSTLKIQPAKLEDSAVYLCASSLPMGGRETQYFGPGTRLLVL.

This rearrangement joins TRBV27 to TRBJ2-5; TRBD2 agrees at 12 bases. The V segment lost 7 bases and the J segment 3 bases; nucleotides outside the gene matches: 21. The germline V gene has CDR1 MNHEY and CDR2 SMNVEV (reference sequence). The CDR3 contains 20 residues. Here the CDR3 reads CASTRQSPSGRVGAEETQYF. The CDR3 DNA reads TGTGCCAGCACCCGACAATCCCCTAGCGGGAGGGTCGGTGCTGAAGAGACCCAGTACTTC.

The chain recombines TRBV11-2 with TRBJ1-1; no clear D. Trimming removed 11 bases at V and 2 bases at J, with 15 bases between. Germline CDR1 reads SGHAT; CDR2 reads FQNNGV. The CDR3 length is 13 residues. CDR3 residues: CAGSASFNTEAFF. CDR3 DNA: TGTGCCGGTTCGGCTTCCTTCAACACTGAAGCTTTCTTT. The whole variable domain, remainder taken from reference TRBV11-2 and TRBJ1-1, is EAGVAQSPRYKIIEKRQSVAFWCNPISGHATLYWYQQILGQGPKLLIQFQNNGVVDDSQLPKDRFSAERLKGVDSTLKIQPAKLEDSAVYLCAGSASFNTEAFFGQGTRLTVV.

The chain carries TRBV5-1 and TRBJ2-5; D not resolved. V dropped 0 bases and J dropped 2 bases, with 11 bases sitting between them. The CDR3 contains 15 residues. CDR1 and CDR2 from the germline V gene are SGHRS and YFSETQ. The CDR3: CASSLDPRLQETQYF. CDR3 in DNA: TGCGCCAGCAGCTTGGACCCTAGACTGCAAGAGACCCAGTACTTC.

The chain has TRBV11-3 and TRBJ1-2; D is ambiguous. The CDR3 has 14 residues. V lost 5 bases to trimming and J lost 7 bases, with 17 bases between them. CDR1 SGHNT and CDR2 YENEEA come from the germline V gene. Written as DNA, the CDR3 is TGTGCCAGCAGCCCCGCCGGGGATCCGCCTGGCTACACCTTC. Its translation is CASSPAGDPPGYTF.

J is TRBJ1-5 and V is TRBV9; 9 bases are shared with TRBD1. Trimming cost V 4 bases and J 10 bases; bases outside gene matches: 12. Germline V lookup: CDR1 SGDLS, CDR2 YYNGEE. This CDR3 spans 15 amino acids. In nucleotides, the CDR3 is TGTGCCAGCAGCAGTACAGGGGGCCCAGCTCAACCCCAGCATTTT. As protein: CASSSTGGPAQPQHF. The full variable domain, in which reference TRBV9 and TRBJ1-5 provide the parts outside the CDR3, is DSGVTQTPKHLITATGQRVTLRCSPRSGDLSVYWYQQSLDQGLQFLIQYYNGEERAKGNILERFSAQQFPDLHSELNLSSLELGDSALYFCASSSTGGPAQPQHFGDGTRLSIL.

The chain joins TRBV2 to TRBJ1-1, with D possibly matching TRBD1 (6 bases). The CDR3 loop spans 12 amino acids. V lost 2 bases and J lost 11, with 12 bases in between. The germline gives CDR1 SNHLY, CDR2 FYNNEI. The DNA of the CDR3 is TGTGCCAGCAGTGAACCCACCCAGGGGGCTTTCTTT. Amino acid sequence: CASSEPTQGAFF.